Detailed here is one TCR beta chain. V was trimmed by 1 base and J by 4 bases, leaving 21 bases between them. The CDR3 consists of 18 residues. Per the germline V gene, CDR1 is SGHAT and CDR2 is FQDESV (reference sequence). These data belong to a study of response to subunit inactivated influenza vaccine. MiXCR, run by TCRdb on the RT-PCR reads, gives a single entry per CDR3 protein. The repertoire holds 500,000 to 550,000 distinct CDR3 sequences, with approximately 22% as singletons. This same sample was also part of a study on T cells expressing NK-cell markers. From that paper: UMIs were included in TCR beta cDNA generated by 5'RACE template switching. Several of the donors also had these clonotypes leading their CD3+CD56-NKG2C+ fraction. Questions lingered over whether expanded NKG2C+ T cell clones were HCMV-specific.

The sample in question was CD4+ T cells sorted from PBMCs, obtained about 11 days after vaccination. The TCR was taken from a man in his forties or fifties who received an inactivated influenza vaccine. The chain has TRBV11-1 and TRBJ2-3; TRBD2 might be the D (6 bases). The CDR3 loop reads CASSLGFSGVRSPDTQYF. The CDR3 nucleotides are TGTGCCAGCAGCTTAGGGTTTTCGGGGGTGAGGTCCCCAGATACGCAGTATTTT. Filled out from reference TRBV11-1 and TRBJ2-3, the complete variable domain reads EAEVAQSPRYKITEKSQAVAFWCDPISGHATLYWYRQILGQGPELLVQFQDESVVDDSQLPKDRFSAERLKGVDSTLKIQPAELGDSAMYLCASSLGFSGVRSPDTQYFGPGTRLTVL.